This T cell receptor beta chain stems from a study of CD8+ T cells in alopecia areata. Whole-study results and caveats: Mice gave a clearer picture of TCR sharing than patients did, possibly for HLA-related reasons. Greater clonality was observed in lesional scalp samples, especially alopecia totalis/universalis, versus normal scalp.

The sample's treatment: oral pan-JAK inhibitor, 5-10 mg twice daily. After isolation, RNA underwent reverse transcription to generate cDNA as the sequencing template. This table comes from immunoSEQ multiplex PCR, and its TCRdb copy is limited to in-frame clones, with some not included. Here the sample spans 80,000 to 100,000 clones, 40% to 50% being singletons. Points on this clone: Its specificity is not known.

The input for sequencing was CD8+ T cells sorted from blood, taken at week 24, from a patient treated with tofacitinib. This receptor was obtained from a human donor with alopecia areata.

CDR3 in DNA: TGCGCCAGCAGCAAACAGGGGGCAAGAGAAAAACTGTTTTTT. This encodes CASSKQGAREKLFF. The V and J genes are TRBV4-1 and TRBJ1-4, with TRBD1 matching 9 bases. V was pared by 5 bases and J by 8 bases, with 6 bases of the junction left unmatched. The CDR3 spans 14 residues. Germline values: CDR1 MGHRA, CDR2 YSYEKL.